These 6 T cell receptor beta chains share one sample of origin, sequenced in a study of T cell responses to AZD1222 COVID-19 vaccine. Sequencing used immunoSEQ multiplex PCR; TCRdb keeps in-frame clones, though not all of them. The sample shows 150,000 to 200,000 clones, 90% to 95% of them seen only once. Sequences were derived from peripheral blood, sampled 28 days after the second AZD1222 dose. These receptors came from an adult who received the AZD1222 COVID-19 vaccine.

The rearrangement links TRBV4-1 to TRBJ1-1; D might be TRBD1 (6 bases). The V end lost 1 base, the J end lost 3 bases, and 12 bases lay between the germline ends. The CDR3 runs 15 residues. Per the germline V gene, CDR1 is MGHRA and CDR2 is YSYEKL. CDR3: CASSQAAGADTEAFF. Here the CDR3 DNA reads TGCGCCAGCAGCCAAGCGGCAGGGGCGGACACTGAAGCTTTCTTT.

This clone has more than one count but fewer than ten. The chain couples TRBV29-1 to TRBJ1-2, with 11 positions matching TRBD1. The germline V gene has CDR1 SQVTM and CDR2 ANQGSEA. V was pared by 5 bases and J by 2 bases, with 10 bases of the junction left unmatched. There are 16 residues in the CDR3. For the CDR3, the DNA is TGCAGCGTTCTACCGGGACAGGGGGGCTTCAACTATGGCTACACCTTC. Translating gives CSVLPGQGGFNYGYTF.

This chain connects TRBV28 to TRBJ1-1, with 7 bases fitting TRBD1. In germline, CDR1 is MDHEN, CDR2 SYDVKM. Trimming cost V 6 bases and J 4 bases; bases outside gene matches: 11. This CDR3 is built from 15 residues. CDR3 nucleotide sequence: TGTGCCAGCAGCGTCTGGAGGGGGCTGAGCACTGAAGCTTTCTTT. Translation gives CASSVWRGLSTEAFF. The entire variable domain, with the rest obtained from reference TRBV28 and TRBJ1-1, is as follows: DVKVTQSSRYLVKRTGEKVFLECVQDMDHENMFWYRQDPGLGLRLIYFSYDVKMKEKGDIPEGYSVSREKKERFSLILESASTNQTSMYLCASSVWRGLSTEAFFGQGTRLTVV.

The CDR3 DNA sequence: TGTGCCAGCTCCCTAATGGGTCAAAACGGAGAGACCCAGTACTTC. Translation gives CASSLMGQNGETQYF. V and J are TRBV7-2 and TRBJ2-5; D unclear. Germline assignment: CDR1 SGHTA and CDR2 FQGNSA. This CDR3 region has 15 residues. Trimming cost V 8 bases and J 4 bases, with 20 bases left between them.

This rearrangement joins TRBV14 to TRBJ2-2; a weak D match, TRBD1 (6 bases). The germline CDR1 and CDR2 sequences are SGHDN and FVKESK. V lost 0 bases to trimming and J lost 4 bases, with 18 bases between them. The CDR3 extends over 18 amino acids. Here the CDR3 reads CASSQDGHRVEGTGELFF. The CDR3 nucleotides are TGTGCCAGCAGCCAAGATGGGCACAGGGTTGAGGGCACCGGGGAGCTGTTTTTT.

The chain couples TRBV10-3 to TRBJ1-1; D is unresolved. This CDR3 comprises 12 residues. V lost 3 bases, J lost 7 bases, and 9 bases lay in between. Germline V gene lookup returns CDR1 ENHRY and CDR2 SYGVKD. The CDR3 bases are TGTGCCATCAGTGACTCGGTAGGTGAAGCTTTCTTT. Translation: CAISDSVGEAFF.